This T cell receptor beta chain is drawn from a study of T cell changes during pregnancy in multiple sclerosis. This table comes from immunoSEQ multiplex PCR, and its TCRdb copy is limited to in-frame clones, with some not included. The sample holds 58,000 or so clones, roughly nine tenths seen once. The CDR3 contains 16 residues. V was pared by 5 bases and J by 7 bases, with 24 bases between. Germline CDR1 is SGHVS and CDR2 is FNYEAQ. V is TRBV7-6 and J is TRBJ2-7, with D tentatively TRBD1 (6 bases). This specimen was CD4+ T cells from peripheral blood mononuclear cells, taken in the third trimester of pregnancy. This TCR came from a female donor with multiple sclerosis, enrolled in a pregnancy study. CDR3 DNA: TGTGCCAGCAGCCCCGTTCAGGGGCCAGTGATCAAGGAGCAGTACTTC. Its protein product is CASSPVQGPVIKEQYF.